These 30 T cell receptor beta chains share one sample of origin, sequenced in a study of shared clonotypes between healthy human individuals. It was CD45RO-negative cells, positively selected for CCR7, that made up naive CD8 cells, with terminally differentiated effector memory CD45RA+ cells excluded. The method was immunoSEQ multiplex PCR; TCRdb's version includes in-frame clones alone and lacks a portion of them. Of about 600,000 clones in the sample, 95% to 98% were seen once. Sequences were obtained from naive CD8+ T cells sorted from blood. The receptors shown here come from a man aged 30 to 45 in good health.

V gene TRBV11-2 combines with J gene TRBJ1-1, with D tentatively TRBD1 (5 bases). V gave up 5 bases and J gave up 3 bases, with 16 bases separating them. The length of the CDR3 is 15 residues. Germline CDR1 is SGHAT and CDR2 is FQNNGV. The CDR3 loop reads CASSPRDPGDTEAFF. In nucleotides, the CDR3 is TGTGCCAGCAGCCCGAGGGACCCCGGGGACACTGAAGCTTTCTTT. Together with reference TRBV11-2 and TRBJ1-1, the CDR3 gives the full variable domain: EAGVAQSPRYKIIEKRQSVAFWCNPISGHATLYWYQQILGQGPKLLIQFQNNGVVDDSQLPKDRFSAERLKGVDSTLKIQPAKLEDSAVYLCASSPRDPGDTEAFFGQGTRLTVV.

This clone is a singleton in its sample. V gene TRBV11-2 combines with J gene TRBJ2-4, with D unresolved. Germline CDR1 reads SGHAT; CDR2 reads FQNNGV. CDR3 length: 18 residues. The germline V and J ends were trimmed by 5 bases and 1 base, with 21 bases remaining between them. The CDR3 loop reads CASSEVALWGVAKNIQYF. The CDR3 nucleotides are TGTGCCAGCAGCGAGGTCGCTTTATGGGGTGTTGCCAAAAACATTCAGTACTTC.

For the CDR3, the DNA is TGTGCCAGCAGCCTGAAGCCCCCACTGGTTCCTAGCTCCTACAATGAGCAGTTCTTC. Its translation: CASSLKPPLVPSSYNEQFF. The chain employs TRBV7-7 and TRBJ2-1; no reliable D call. This CDR3 spans 19 amino acids. V lost 5 bases, J lost 0 bases, and 23 bases lay in between. From germline, CDR1 is SSHAT and CDR2 FNYEAQ (reference sequence).

The J gene is TRBJ2-3, the V gene TRBV13; 7 bases are a match to TRBD2. V gave up 5 bases and J gave up 0 bases; unmatched junction bases: 8. The CDR3 covers 16 residues. Per germline, CDR1 PRHDT and CDR2 FYEKMQ (reference sequence). CDR3 protein: CASSLAESTSTDTQYF. The CDR3 DNA follows: TGTGCCAGCAGCCTAGCGGAGTCGACTAGCACAGATACGCAGTATTTT.

The V and J genes are TRBV10-1 and TRBJ2-1, with D tentatively TRBD2 (6 bases). The CDR3 contains 17 residues. Germline values: CDR1 WNHNN, CDR2 SYGVQD (reference sequence). With 2 bases removed from V and 3 bases from J, the gap between germline ends came to 17 bases. The CDR3 region has the DNA TGCGCCAGCAGTGAGGCGGGAATTCAGGGATTCTACAATGAGCAGTTCTTC. The encoded protein is CASSEAGIQGFYNEQFF.

The rearrangement uses TRBV2 and TRBJ2-1; 11 bases line up with TRBD2. J lost 5 bases, V lost 6 bases, and 9 bases had no gene match. The length of the CDR3 is 16 residues. Germline CDR1 is SNHLY and CDR2 is FYNNEI. The CDR3 region is CASRILALAGDNEQFF. CDR3 in DNA: TGTGCCAGCAGGATATTGGCACTAGCGGGAGACAATGAGCAGTTCTTC.

The chain employs TRBV9 and TRBJ1-3; D call uncertain. From germline, CDR1 is SGDLS and CDR2 YYNGEE. V was pared by 7 bases and J by 3 bases, with 5 bases between. The CDR3 runs to 11 residues. In DNA, the CDR3 is TGTGCCAGCGCCGATGGAAACACCATATATTTT. Protein product: CASADGNTIYF. Full variable domain (outside the CDR3, taken from reference TRBV9 and TRBJ1-3): DSGVTQTPKHLITATGQRVTLRCSPRSGDLSVYWYQQSLDQGLQFLIQYYNGEERAKGNILERFSAQQFPDLHSELNLSSLELGDSALYFCASADGNTIYFGEGSWLTVV.

V gene TRBV21-1 combines with J gene TRBJ2-2; the D call TRBD2 from the table was never checked on the DNA. TRBV21-1 is a documented pseudogene. The CDR3 runs 15 residues. The CDR3 DNA is TGTGCCAGCAGCAATCAGCGGGAGACCACCGGGGAGCTGTTTTTT. This translates into CASSNQRETTGELFF.

The chain recombines TRBV27 with TRBJ2-2; 7 nucleotides match TRBD1. The V gene end was trimmed by 6 bases and the J gene end by 6 bases; junction bases not matched to a gene: 7. CDR3 length: 14 amino acids. Germline V lookup: CDR1 MNHEY, CDR2 SMNVEV (reference sequence). The CDR3 region is CASSPLQGAGELFF. CDR3 nucleotides: TGTGCCAGCAGCCCCCTTCAGGGGGCCGGGGAGCTGTTTTTT.

This clone was observed once. The J gene is TRBJ1-5, the V gene TRBV6-1; D ambiguous. V was pared by 3 bases and J by 0 bases, with 6 bases between. The CDR3 is made up of 14 amino acids. Germline CDR1 MNHNS, CDR2 SASEGT. For the CDR3, the DNA is TGTGCCAGCAGTGACCTTAATAGCAATCAGCCCCAGCATTTT. Amino acid sequence: CASSDLNSNQPQHF.

The count of this clone is one. The J gene is TRBJ2-7, the V gene TRBV12-5; TRBD1 is a possible D gene (6 bases). Trimming took off 6 bases at V and 7 bases at J, with 13 bases between the two ends. This CDR3 contains 12 residues. The germline V gene encodes CDR1 LGHNT and CDR2 FRNRAP. The CDR3 nucleotides are TGTGCTAGTGGGGACAGCTTGGGGGAGCAGTACTTC. Translation: CASGDSLGEQYF.

This chain uses TRBV28 with TRBJ1-1; 8 positions match TRBD1. V shed 3 bases and J 6 bases; nucleotides not matched to a gene: 6. This CDR3 has 14 amino acids. Germline CDR1 is MDHEN and CDR2 is SYDVKM. CDR3 nucleotides: TGTGCCAGCAGTTTCGGACAGGGCATCGCTGAAGCTTTCTTT. It codes for CASSFGQGIAEAFF.

The rearrangement uses TRBV5-1 and TRBJ2-7; no firm D call. The CDR3 covers 15 residues. Trimming left V 0 bases short and J 3 bases short, with 13 bases between. The germline CDR1 and CDR2 sequences are SGHRS and YFSETQ. Here the CDR3 reads CASSLAGGQFYEQYF. CDR3 coding DNA: TGCGCCAGCAGCTTGGCTGGCGGCCAGTTCTACGAGCAGTACTTC.

The chain has TRBV7-9 and TRBJ2-1, with TRBD2 as a possible D gene (6 bases). Germline lookup yields CDR1 SEHNR and CDR2 FQNEAQ (reference sequence). Trimming took off 1 base at V and 1 base at J, with 14 bases between the two ends. The CDR3 extends over 17 amino acids. The CDR3 spells CASSLDLAGRSYNEQFF. CDR3 coding DNA: TGTGCCAGCAGCTTAGATCTCGCAGGGAGGTCCTACAATGAGCAGTTCTTC.

This chain links TRBV7-8 with TRBJ2-5; possibly TRBD1 for D (5 bases). V dropped 5 bases and J dropped 1 base, with 20 bases sitting between them. CDR1 is SGHVS, CDR2 FQNEAQ, per germline. There are 17 residues in the CDR3. The CDR3 sequence is CASSPLPLQDLQETQYF. CDR3 sequence (DNA): TGTGCCAGCAGCCCCCTCCCCCTACAGGATCTCCAAGAGACCCAGTACTTC.

The gene calls are TRBV10-3 and TRBJ1-4, with D unclear. The length of the CDR3 is 15 residues. The germline V gene has CDR1 ENHRY and CDR2 SYGVKD. Trimming took 2 bases from V and 4 from J, leaving 11 bases between them. In nucleotides, the CDR3 is TGTGCCATCAGTGAGGGGCCAATAGTTAATGAAAAACTGTTTTTT. Its translation is CAISEGPIVNEKLFF.

The genes are TRBV2 and TRBJ2-5; 12 nucleotides line up with TRBD1. CDR1 and CDR2 from the germline V gene are SNHLY and FYNNEI. The CDR3 has 16 residues. Losses at the gene ends were 3 bases for V and 5 bases for J; bases not matched to a gene: 7. CDR3 protein: CASSDRDRGRRETQYF. The CDR3 DNA reads TGTGCCAGCAGTGATCGGGACAGGGGGCGCCGGGAGACCCAGTACTTC.

CDR3 sequence reads: CASRATWNQPQHF. CDR3 nucleotide sequence: TGCGCCAGCAGAGCGACATGGAATCAGCCCCAGCATTTT. V and J are TRBV10-2 and TRBJ1-5, with D unclear. Trimming shortened V by 6 bases and J by 4 bases, and 10 bases separated the two germline ends. Germline CDR1 reads WSHSY; CDR2 reads SAAADI. This CDR3 comprises 13 residues.

This clone was recorded once. The rearrangement uses TRBV15 and TRBJ1-1; D is uncertain. The CDR3 extends over 11 amino acids. V lost 8 bases, J lost 0 bases, and 4 bases lay in between. Germline V gene sequence: CDR1 LNHNV, CDR2 YYDKDF (reference sequence). CDR3 protein: CATRVNTEAFF. CDR3 DNA: TGTGCCACCCGGGTGAACACTGAAGCTTTCTTT.

The rearrangement uses TRBV21-1 and TRBJ1-1; TRBD1, as called in the table, went unchecked against the DNA. TRBV21-1 is classified as a pseudogene. This CDR3 has 20 residues. CDR3 bases: TGTGCCAGCAGCAAAGTTTGGGATCGGACAGGCAGGGGACGCTGGGACGGGGCTTTCTTT. Its protein is CASSKVWDRTGRGRWDGAFF.

The chain combines TRBV6-6 with TRBJ2-7, with D tentatively TRBD2 (6 bases). Germline V gene data show CDR1 as MNHNY and CDR2 as SVGAGI (reference sequence). The CDR3 extends over 12 amino acids. The germline V and J ends were trimmed by 8 bases and 7 bases, with 15 bases remaining between them. Written as DNA, the CDR3 is TGTGCCAGCGGAATGTGGGCGGGAGAGCAGTACTTC. It codes for CASGMWAGEQYF.

DNA of the CDR3: TGTGCCAGCAGCCAAGACGGTGCAACTAATGAAAAACTGTTTTTT. Translation: CASSQDGATNEKLFF. V gene TRBV7-9 combines with J gene TRBJ1-4; no firm D call. The CDR3 loop spans 15 amino acids. Germline CDR1 SEHNR, CDR2 FQNEAQ (reference sequence). V lost 5 bases, J lost 0 bases, and 10 bases lay in between.

The CDR3 DNA reads TGTGCCAGCAGCCCCGCCACAGGGTACGAGCAGTACTTC. The encoded protein is CASSPATGYEQYF. J is TRBJ2-7 and V is TRBV7-9; possible D gene TRBD1, 6 bases. Trimming removed 5 bases from V and 4 bases from J, with 12 bases in between. CDR1 SEHNR and CDR2 FQNEAQ come from the germline V gene (reference sequence). The CDR3 has 13 residues.

The chain is built from TRBV7-9 and TRBJ2-7; D tentatively reads TRBD1 or TRBD2 (5 bases each). V dropped 7 bases and J dropped 5 bases, with 18 bases sitting between them. This CDR3 comprises 14 residues. In germline, CDR1 is SEHNR, CDR2 FQNEAQ (reference sequence). This CDR3 reads CASTKGTGAHEQYF. CDR3 in DNA: TGTGCCAGCACCAAAGGGACCGGGGCCCACGAGCAGTACTTC.

The V call is TRBV9, the J call TRBJ1-1; D gene uncertain. Germline CDR1 and CDR2: SGDLS and YYNGEE. V was trimmed by 4 bases and J by 0 bases, leaving 13 bases between them. The CDR3 covers 15 residues. The CDR3 DNA sequence: TGTGCCAGCAGCCCAGGTGGGGAAATGAACACTGAAGCTTTCTTT. Protein product: CASSPGGEMNTEAFF.

The CDR3 region is CSVVGGGSGQETQYF. CDR3 bases: TGCAGCGTTGTGGGGGGCGGGAGTGGTCAAGAGACCCAGTACTTC. The chain joins TRBV29-1 to TRBJ2-5, with a possible D match to TRBD2 (7 bases). The germline gives CDR1 SQVTM, CDR2 ANQGSEA. V lost 4 bases to trimming and J lost 2 bases, with 17 bases between them. The CDR3 has 15 residues.

This clone was seen once. The genes are TRBV2 and TRBJ1-2, with no clear D. V was clipped by 3 bases and J by 5 bases, with 10 bases between them. Per germline, CDR1 SNHLY and CDR2 FYNNEI. The CDR3 has 13 residues. This chain's CDR3 is CASSEHEIYGYTF. CDR3 nucleotides: TGTGCCAGCAGTGAGCACGAGATATATGGCTACACCTTC.

This chain connects TRBV6-4 to TRBJ2-3, with 12 bases matching TRBD2. Germline-derived CDR1 and CDR2 are MRHNA and SNTAGT. The V segment lost 3 bases and the J segment 2 bases; nucleotides outside the gene matches: 6. This CDR3 is 17 amino acids long. CDR3 loop: CASSESGLAGPTDTQYF. CDR3 nucleotide sequence: TGTGCCAGCAGTGAATCCGGACTAGCGGGACCCACAGATACGCAGTATTTT.

The count of this clone is one. This chain uses TRBV9 with TRBJ2-3; D perhaps matches TRBD1 (5 bases). The CDR3 covers 13 residues. The germline V gene encodes CDR1 SGDLS and CDR2 YYNGEE. Trimming pared 1 base from V and 5 bases from J, leaving 8 bases between. The chain's CDR3 is CASSVQGRDTQYF. Written as DNA, the CDR3 is TGTGCCAGCAGCGTACAGGGCAGAGATACGCAGTATTTT.

The J gene is TRBJ2-3, the V gene TRBV7-8, with TRBD2 as a possible D gene (6 bases). Trimming left V 5 bases short and J 0 bases short, with 9 bases between. Germline values: CDR1 SGHVS, CDR2 FQNEAQ. This CDR3 is built from 14 residues. The CDR3 bases are TGTGCCAGCAGCCCGGGAGCTAGCACAGATACGCAGTATTTT. The encoded protein is CASSPGASTDTQYF.